A selection of T cell receptor beta chains follows, all from one sample in a study of neurological immune-mediated disorders. TCRdb ran MiXCR on the 5' RACE reads and lists one entry per CDR3 protein. Here the sample spans around 28,000 distinct CDR3 sequences, 2% to 3% being singletons. Sequences were obtained from PBMCs. The source is a woman aged 45-60 years with multiple sclerosis. The CDR3 runs from the conserved cysteine through the conserved F or W. A D gene is named only where the DNA matches it firmly. Clone size, where shown, is once, few, many, or a class for clones that have expanded.

abundance,j_gene,d_gene,v_gene,CDR3aa
many,TRBJ1-1,TRBD1,TRBV6-5,CASSFARDRELGTEAFF
many,TRBJ1-2,NA,TRBV5-1,CASSLRPGSEGYTF
many,TRBJ2-6,TRBD1,TRBV7-6,CASSSRQGSGANVLTF
many,TRBJ1-2,TRBD1,TRBV6-6,CASGDRTGGNYGYTF
few,TRBJ2-3,NA,TRBV2,CASSRDSRGTQYF
many,TRBJ1-6,NA,TRBV27,CASQGGSYNSPLHF
many,TRBJ2-7,NA,TRBV7-8,CASSLMAAPKPDHQYF
many,TRBJ2-3,TRBD2,TRBV3-1,CASSQERPSRLAGSLDTQYF
NA,TRBJ2-1,NA,TRBV20-1,CSASRGNEQFF
few,TRBJ1-2,NA,TRBV12-3/TRBV12-4,CASSQKGYGYTF
many,TRBJ2-7,TRBD2,TRBV7-9,CASSPGLAGEQYF
medium-sized,TRBJ2-4,NA,TRBV5-1,CASSLDPATKNIQYF
many,TRBJ1-2,TRBD1,TRBV20-1,CSAPGTANYGYTF
medium-sized,TRBJ2-2,NA,TRBV29-1,CSVEDPSAIRAGELFF
many,TRBJ2-7,NA,TRBV7-2,CASSPLQGGRGEQYF
many,TRBJ2-7,TRBD1,TRBV29-1,CSVGTGPAYEQYF
many,TRBJ2-1,NA,TRBV27,CASNSQSEQFF
NA,TRBJ1-2,TRBD1,TRBV5-1,CASSPGGGNYGYTF
NA,TRBJ2-3,TRBD2,TRBV11-2,CASSFSLAGSTDTQYF
many,TRBJ2-5,TRBD2,TRBV5-1,CASSPAGGPGETQYF
NA,TRBJ2-1,TRBD2,TRBV29-1,CSVERGTSGKYNEQFF
many,TRBJ2-5,TRBD2,TRBV20-1,CSARDRNSGVRRETQYF
medium-sized,TRBJ2-1,TRBD2,TRBV18,CASSPSGGAMDEQFF
many,TRBJ2-3,NA,TRBV20-1,CSAPWREGTDTQYF
many,TRBJ2-7,TRBD2,TRBV12-3/TRBV12-4,CASTFSGNYEQYF
many,TRBJ2-7,TRBD2,TRBV20-1,CSANFHSGGTSYEQYF
many,TRBJ1-2,NA,TRBV20-1,CSASDRGITVAAYNGYTF